Listed here are 11 T cell receptor beta chains from one sample, sequenced in a study of blood T cell repertoires in COVID-19. Clones were sequenced by immunoSEQ multiplex PCR, and TCRdb holds only the in-frame ones, with some missing. In the table there are some 270,000 clones, roughly 86% of which are singletons. Input material: peripheral blood. These receptors all stem from a woman between 55 and 75 years old who had recovered from COVID-19.

CDR3 residues: CASSVQGAGSPLHF. The CDR3 nucleotides read TGTGCCAGCAGCGTACAGGGGGCCGGTTCACCCCTCCACTTT. The chain combines TRBV13 with TRBJ1-6, with 9 bases fitting TRBD1. Germline assignment: CDR1 PRHDT and CDR2 FYEKMQ (reference sequence). V trimming: 5 bases; J trimming: 9 bases; junction bases outside the gene matches: 5. There are 14 residues in the CDR3. Using reference TRBV13 and TRBJ1-6 for the parts outside the CDR3, the full variable domain is AAGVIQSPRHLIKEKRETATLKCYPIPRHDTVYWYQQGPGQDPQFLISFYEKMQSDKGSIPDRFSAQQFSDYHSELNMSSLELGDSALYFCASSVQGAGSPLHFGNGTRLTVT.

This rearrangement joins TRBV5-1 to TRBJ1-1, with D possibly being TRBD1 (5 bases). The CDR3 covers 15 residues. Per germline, CDR1 SGHRS and CDR2 YFSETQ. V was pared by 2 bases and J by 1 base, with 12 bases between. This CDR3 is CASSFGAGGNTEAFF. The CDR3, as DNA: TGCGCCAGCAGCTTTGGTGCGGGGGGGAACACTGAAGCTTTCTTT.

The genes are TRBV9 and TRBJ2-7, with 8 bases aligning to TRBD1. The V and J ends lost 0 bases and 3 bases, in that order; junction bases with no gene match: 2. The CDR3 totals 14 residues. In germline, CDR1 is SGDLS, CDR2 YYNGEE. The CDR3 DNA reads TGTGCCAGCAGCGTAGGGACAGGGTACTACGAGCAGTACTTC. Amino acid sequence: CASSVGTGYYEQYF.

This clone was detected once. The V gene is TRBV28, the J gene TRBJ1-2; 7 bases fit TRBD1. V lost 5 bases and J lost 8; bases outside the gene matches: 11. The germline V gene encodes CDR1 MDHEN and CDR2 SYDVKM. CDR3 length: 14 amino acids. CDR3 DNA: TGTGCCAGCAGTCCTGGACAGGAGACGGGCGGCTACACCTTC. This sequence encodes CASSPGQETGGYTF.

The chain is built from TRBV3-1 (or the pseudogene TRBV3-2) and TRBJ1-5; 12 bases map to TRBD1. Germline values: CDR1 LGHDT, CDR2 YNNKEL (reference sequence). The length of the CDR3 is 16 residues. Germline trimming cut 1 base from V and 6 bases from J; bases unmatched to any gene: 4. The CDR3 is CASSQGDRGLGQPQHF. CDR3 nucleotides: TGTGCCAGCAGCCAAGGGGACAGGGGGCTAGGTCAGCCCCAGCATTTT.

This chain links TRBV4-3 with TRBJ1-2; TRBD1 is a possible D gene (5 bases). The germline gives CDR1 LGHNA, CDR2 YSLEER. There are 16 residues in the CDR3. The V gene lost 0 bases and the J gene lost 4 bases, with 15 bases spanning the gap. CDR3 DNA: TGCGCCAGCAGCCAAGATTGGGTCAGGGAAAGCTATGGCTACACCTTC. Its translation: CASSQDWVRESYGYTF.

V and J are TRBV29-1 and TRBJ2-5; 9 bases match TRBD2. The J segment lost 7 bases and the V segment lost 2 bases, leaving 5 bases of the junction unmatched. Germline V gene lookup returns CDR1 SQVTM and CDR2 ANQGSEA. This CDR3 is 13 amino acids long. CDR3 amino acids: CSVESTAGGTQYF. CDR3 in DNA: TGCAGCGTTGAATCGACAGCGGGAGGGACCCAGTACTTC.

The chain recombines TRBV3-1 (or the pseudogene TRBV3-2) with TRBJ2-5; D is possibly TRBD1 (6 bases). The germline V gene encodes CDR1 LGHDT and CDR2 YNNKEL (reference sequence). The CDR3 is made up of 13 amino acids. The V end was cut by 7 bases, the J end by 2 bases, with 11 bases between. For the CDR3, the DNA is TGTGCCAGCAAGAACAGGGAACAAGAGACCCAGTACTTC. Translation: CASKNREQETQYF.

The rearrangement links TRBV6-5 to TRBJ2-5, with 9 bases identical to TRBD2. This CDR3 comprises 16 residues. J gave up 5 bases and V 0 bases, and 7 bases lay outside the gene matches. Germline values: CDR1 MNHEY, CDR2 SVGAGI. The CDR3 DNA follows: TGTGCCAGCAGTTACTCAGGCGGGGGGGCTTGGGAGACCCAGTACTTC. Protein product: CASSYSGGGAWETQYF.

The chain carries TRBV18 and TRBJ1-4; D remains ambiguous. In germline, CDR1 is KGHSH, CDR2 LQKENI. The CDR3 loop spans 15 amino acids. The V end lost 5 bases, the J end lost 0 bases, and 10 bases lay between the germline ends. CDR3 sequence reads: CASSSSVATNEKLFF. CDR3 DNA sequence: TGTGCCAGCTCATCGTCCGTAGCAACTAATGAAAAACTGTTTTTT.

This CDR3 reads CASRDHEQYF. CDR3 DNA: TGTGCCAGCCGGGATCACGAGCAGTACTTC. The chain carries TRBV28 and TRBJ2-7, with D tentatively TRBD2 (5 bases). This CDR3 comprises 10 residues. CDR1 is MDHEN, CDR2 SYDVKM, per germline. V lost 8 bases, J lost 5 bases, and 7 bases lay in between. Using reference TRBV28 and TRBJ2-7 for the parts outside the CDR3, the full variable domain is DVKVTQSSRYLVKRTGEKVFLECVQDMDHENMFWYRQDPGLGLRLIYFSYDVKMKEKGDIPEGYSVSREKKERFSLILESASTNQTSMYLCASRDHEQYFGPGTRLTVT.